A selection of T cell receptor beta chains follows, all from one sample in a study of blood T cell repertoires in COVID-19. Repertoires were generated with immunoSEQ multiplex PCR, while TCRdb's copy carries only in-frame clones and drops some. The sample yields 120,000 to 150,000 clones, over 80% seen once. Sequenced input: peripheral blood. The receptors shown here come from a man aged 55 to 70 with active or convalescent COVID-19. The CDR3 runs from the conserved cysteine through the conserved F or W. D genes are given only for firm matches. Clone size is given for some rows only: seen once, a few or many times, or a class if the clone is expanded.

j_gene: TRBJ1-1
v_gene: TRBV5-1
abundance: -
d_gene: TRBD1
CDR3aa: CASSLDRGNTEAFF
CDR3nt: TGCGCCAGCAGCCTCGACAGGGGGAACACTGAAGCTTTCTTT

j_gene: TRBJ1-6
v_gene: TRBV6-6
abundance: -
d_gene: -
CDR3aa: CASSREVGSPLHF
CDR3nt: TGTGCCAGCAGTAGGGAGGTGGGTTCACCCCTCCACTTT

j_gene: TRBJ1-6
v_gene: TRBV3-1/TRBV3-2
abundance: -
d_gene: TRBD1
CDR3aa: CASSQGQPVNSPLHF
CDR3nt: TGTGCCAGCAGCCAGGGACAGCCCGTGAATTCACCCCTCCACTTT

j_gene: TRBJ2-6
v_gene: TRBV7-2
abundance: -
d_gene: -
CDR3aa: CASILGGRGANVLTF
CDR3nt: TGTGCCAGCATCTTGGGGGGAAGGGGGGCCAACGTCCTGACTTTC

j_gene: TRBJ2-1
v_gene: TRBV28
abundance: -
d_gene: TRBD2
CDR3aa: CASSFGAGGHEQFF
CDR3nt: TGTGCCAGCAGTTTCGGGGCGGGAGGCCATGAGCAGTTCTTC

j_gene: TRBJ2-1
v_gene: TRBV6-5
abundance: -
d_gene: TRBD1
CDR3aa: CASSFPGQGNNEQFF
CDR3nt: TGTGCCAGCAGTTTCCCTGGACAGGGCAACAATGAGCAGTTCTTC

j_gene: TRBJ2-2
v_gene: TRBV27
abundance: -
d_gene: -
CDR3aa: CASRRGTGNTGELFF
CDR3nt: TGTGCCAGCCGGCGGGGTACCGGGAACACCGGGGAGCTGTTTTTT

j_gene: TRBJ1-2
v_gene: TRBV2
abundance: -
d_gene: TRBD1
CDR3aa: CASSVDRGYGYTF
CDR3nt: TGTGCCAGCAGTGTGGACAGGGGGTATGGCTACACCTTC

j_gene: TRBJ2-3
v_gene: TRBV7-9
abundance: -
d_gene: -
CDR3aa: CAGITRADTQYF
CDR3nt: TGTGCCGGAATCACCAGGGCAGATACGCAGTATTTT

j_gene: TRBJ1-2
v_gene: TRBV6-5
abundance: -
d_gene: TRBD1
CDR3aa: CASSRQGSTFGYTF
CDR3nt: TGTGCCAGCAGTCGACAGGGTTCCACCTTTGGCTACACCTTC

j_gene: TRBJ1-1
v_gene: TRBV6-5
abundance: few
d_gene: TRBD1
CDR3aa: CASSWTGKTEAFF
CDR3nt: TGTGCCAGCAGTTGGACAGGGAAGACTGAAGCTTTCTTT

j_gene: TRBJ2-2
v_gene: TRBV6-5
abundance: once
d_gene: -
CDR3aa: CASSRRLTGELFF
CDR3nt: TGTGCCAGCAGTCGTCGGTTGACCGGGGAGCTGTTTTTT

j_gene: TRBJ1-4
v_gene: TRBV2
abundance: -
d_gene: TRBD1
CDR3aa: CASRPDRVGEKLFF
CDR3nt: TGTGCCAGCAGACCGGACAGGGTTGGGGAAAAACTGTTTTTT

j_gene: TRBJ1-5
v_gene: TRBV6-6
abundance: -
d_gene: TRBD1
CDR3aa: CASKTGTGNQPQHF
CDR3nt: TGTGCCAGCAAAACCGGGACAGGCAATCAGCCCCAGCATTTT

j_gene: TRBJ2-1
v_gene: TRBV24-1
abundance: -
d_gene: -
CDR3aa: CATSDRGPVNEQFF
CDR3nt: TGTGCCACCAGTGACAGGGGCCCCGTCAATGAGCAGTTCTTC

j_gene: TRBJ2-7
v_gene: TRBV9
abundance: -
d_gene: TRBD2
CDR3aa: CASSPTRLASYEQYF
CDR3nt: TGTGCCAGCAGCCCCACCCGACTAGCCTCCTACGAGCAGTACTTC

j_gene: TRBJ2-1
v_gene: TRBV7-3
abundance: -
d_gene: -
CDR3aa: CASSLPRNSGNEQFF
CDR3nt: TGTGCCAGCAGCTTACCCCGGAACAGTGGAAATGAGCAGTTCTTC

j_gene: TRBJ1-6
v_gene: TRBV4-1
abundance: once
d_gene: TRBD1
CDR3aa: CASSSRDSNNSPLHF
CDR3nt: TGCGCCAGCAGCAGTCGGGACAGTAATAATTCACCCCTCCACTTT

j_gene: TRBJ2-1
v_gene: TRBV3-1/TRBV3-2
abundance: once
d_gene: -
CDR3aa: CASSQVHLDRHNEQFF
CDR3nt: TGTGCCAGCAGCCAAGTTCATCTAGATCGGCACAATGAGCAGTTCTTC

j_gene: TRBJ2-1
v_gene: TRBV6-4
abundance: -
d_gene: TRBD1
CDR3aa: CASSVGGQAYNEQFF
CDR3nt: TGTGCCAGCAGTGTTGGGGGACAGGCCTACAATGAGCAGTTCTTC

j_gene: TRBJ2-2
v_gene: TRBV27
abundance: -
d_gene: TRBD1
CDR3aa: CASRQGGISGELFF
CDR3nt: TGTGCCAGCCGACAGGGGGGTATTTCGGGGGAGCTGTTTTTT

j_gene: TRBJ2-1
v_gene: TRBV27
abundance: -
d_gene: -
CDR3aa: CASSPLAGGYNEQFF
CDR3nt: TGTGCCAGCAGTCCTTTAGCCGGCGGCTACAATGAGCAGTTCTTC

j_gene: TRBJ1-3
v_gene: TRBV19
abundance: -
d_gene: TRBD1
CDR3aa: CASSGSPGQASLRGNTIYF
CDR3nt: TGTGCCAGTTCTGGAAGTCCGGGACAGGCCTCTCTCCGCGGAAACACCATATATTTT

j_gene: TRBJ2-7
v_gene: TRBV5-5
abundance: -
d_gene: -
CDR3aa: CASSLTAGSDEQYF
CDR3nt: TGTGCCAGCAGCTTAACTGCAGGGTCAGACGAGCAGTACTTC

j_gene: TRBJ1-6
v_gene: TRBV10-3
abundance: -
d_gene: -
CDR3aa: CATGQSNSPLHF
CDR3nt: TGTGCCACAGGACAGTCAAATTCACCCCTCCACTTT

j_gene: TRBJ1-1
v_gene: TRBV5-1
abundance: -
d_gene: TRBD1
CDR3aa: CASSSLTGVNTEAFF
CDR3nt: TGCGCCAGCAGCTCCCTGACAGGGGTGAACACTGAAGCTTTCTTT

j_gene: TRBJ1-2
v_gene: TRBV10-3
abundance: -
d_gene: TRBD1
CDR3aa: CAISESGQIYGYTF
CDR3nt: TGTGCCATCAGTGAATCGGGACAGATCTATGGCTACACCTTC

j_gene: TRBJ2-4
v_gene: TRBV4-1
abundance: once
d_gene: TRBD2
CDR3aa: CASSQDRRTSGKNIQYF
CDR3nt: TGCGCCAGCAGCCAAGATAGAAGGACTAGCGGCAAAAACATTCAGTACTTC

j_gene: TRBJ1-1
v_gene: TRBV5-4
abundance: -
d_gene: -
CDR3aa: CASSQGTEAFF
CDR3nt: TGTGCCAGCAGCCAGGGAACTGAAGCTTTCTTT

j_gene: TRBJ2-7
v_gene: TRBV4-1
abundance: -
d_gene: TRBD2
CDR3aa: CASSQSTSGSYEQYF
CDR3nt: TGCGCCAGCAGCCAATCTACTAGCGGGAGCTACGAGCAGTACTTC

j_gene: TRBJ1-5
v_gene: TRBV19
abundance: -
d_gene: -
CDR3aa: CASNSGAGRQPQHF
CDR3nt: TGTGCCAGTAATTCAGGGGCCGGGCGTCAGCCCCAGCATTTT

j_gene: TRBJ2-2
v_gene: TRBV19
abundance: -
d_gene: -
CDR3aa: CASRQSGSNTGELFF
CDR3nt: TGTGCCAGTAGACAGAGCGGGTCGAACACCGGGGAGCTGTTTTTT

j_gene: TRBJ2-4
v_gene: TRBV11-2
abundance: -
d_gene: TRBD2
CDR3aa: CASSLEAGGAKNIQYF
CDR3nt: TGTGCCAGCAGCTTAGAGGCGGGAGGAGCCAAAAACATTCAGTACTTC

j_gene: TRBJ2-7
v_gene: TRBV18
abundance: -
d_gene: -
CDR3aa: CASSPTATYEQYF
CDR3nt: TGTGCCAGCTCACCGACAGCCACCTACGAGCAGTACTTC

j_gene: TRBJ1-6
v_gene: TRBV6-5
abundance: -
d_gene: -
CDR3aa: CASSPQYNSPLHF
CDR3nt: TGTGCCAGCAGTCCTCAGTACAATTCACCCCTCCACTTT

j_gene: TRBJ1-4
v_gene: TRBV7-6
abundance: -
d_gene: -
CDR3aa: CASSLRGGGLFF
CDR3nt: TGTGCCAGCAGCTTACGTGGAGGTGGACTGTTTTTT

j_gene: TRBJ2-1
v_gene: TRBV18
abundance: -
d_gene: -
CDR3aa: CASSPAPSSYNEQFF
CDR3nt: TGTGCCAGCTCACCAGCACCGAGCTCCTACAATGAGCAGTTCTTC